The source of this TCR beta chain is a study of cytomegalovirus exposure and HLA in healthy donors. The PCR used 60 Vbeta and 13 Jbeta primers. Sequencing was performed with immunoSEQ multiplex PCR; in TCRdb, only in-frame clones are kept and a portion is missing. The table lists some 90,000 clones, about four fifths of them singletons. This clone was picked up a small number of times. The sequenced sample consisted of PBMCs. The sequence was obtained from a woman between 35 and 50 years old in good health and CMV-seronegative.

CDR3 sequence (DNA): TGCAGCGTTGCATTCGGACAGAACACTGAAGCTTTCTTT. Residues: CSVAFGQNTEAFF. The V call is TRBV29-1, the J call TRBJ1-1, with TRBD1 as a possible D gene (5 bases). The CDR3 totals 13 residues. CDR1 SQVTM and CDR2 ANQGSEA come from the germline V gene. Trimming took 4 bases from V and 1 from J, leaving 10 bases between them.